The T cell receptor (beta chain) under discussion was sequenced for a study of molecular identifiers for immune sequencing clone quantification. Trimming took 6 bases from V and 2 from J, leaving 11 bases between them. The CDR3 is 13 amino acids. CDR1 is MNHEY, CDR2 SMNVEV, per germline (reference sequence). TCRdb passed the PCR reads through MiXCR, listing each CDR3 protein once. Among around 460,000 distinct CDR3 sequences listed, about 20% were seen once. This clonotype was observed at least ten times. This sequence joins TRBV27 and TRBJ2-7, with D uncertain. Sequenced input: naive CD8+ T cells from blood, with Jurkat cell RNA spiked in. Described subset: FACS-sorted CD8+CD4-CCR7+CD45RA+ naive T cells. The receptor comes from a human donor in good health. Some libraries in this study had Jurkat cell RNA spiked in. For the CDR3, the DNA is TGTGCCAGCAGCTTTGGCCCGACCTACGAGCAGTACTTC. Protein product: CASSFGPTYEQYF.